This TCR beta chain emerged from a study of response to subunit inactivated influenza vaccine. General study results and limits: Authors suggested few new T cells are recruited by each seasonal influenza vaccination.

TCRdb called the RT-PCR reads again in MiXCR, with one record for every CDR3 protein. The sample includes about 530,000 distinct CDR3 sequences, around 13% of them seen just once. This clonotype has at least ten counts. As yet, its antigen is unknown. Between the trimmed V and J ends, which lost 3 bases and 1 base, there was a span of 6 bases. The CDR3 runs to 14 residues. The material was PBMCs from blood, obtained roughly 47 days after vaccination. The sequence was collected from a man in his fifties who received an inactivated influenza vaccine. The chain combines TRBV12-3 or TRBV12-4 with TRBJ2-2; D uncertain. The CDR3 region is CASSLFENTGELFF. The CDR3, as DNA: TGTGCCAGCAGTTTGTTCGAGAACACCGGGGAGCTGTTTTTT.